These T cell receptor beta chains were read from a single sample in a study of blood T cell repertoires in COVID-19. Clones were read by immunoSEQ multiplex PCR, and TCRdb kept only the in-frame ones, dropping some. The repertoire holds approximately 300,000 clones, around 86% seen once, with 8.5% to 12% in the top ten. Sequencing used PBMCs or T cells enriched from blood (not recorded which). These TCRs come from a woman between 18 and 29 years old who had recovered from COVID-19. Both conserved end residues are part of each CDR3.

V | CDR3
TRBV10-2 | CASKLTSGVSTDTQYF
TRBV29-1 | CSALQGGRRTEAFF
TRBV12-3/TRBV12-4 | CASSSYPYGYTF
TRBV9 | CASSSGRGNQPQHF
TRBV5-1 | CASSILPAGGREKLFF
TRBV29-1 | CSAGTGEGTEAFF
TRBV12-3/TRBV12-4 | CASRRDNLGTQYF
TRBV3-1/TRBV3-2 | CASSRGTDNTGELFF
TRBV15 | CATSGGGDPYNSPLHF
TRBV5-1 | CASSSLLAGTQETQYF
TRBV4-2 | CASSQVGDYGDTQYF
TRBV19 | CASSSQGTSPLHF
TRBV23-1 | CASSQGRVTEAFF
TRBV3-1/TRBV3-2 | CASSPPTTGLGEQYF